The text below deals with one TCR beta chain. What it binds is unknown. Profiling relied on immunoSEQ multiplex PCR, and the TCRdb table lists in-frame clones only, not all of them. The sample comprises about 4,800 clones, roughly two thirds of which are singletons, and 35% to 40% rests with the top ten. Trimming cost V 6 bases and J 2 bases, with 10 bases left between them. There are 14 residues in the CDR3. The germline V gene encodes CDR1 MNHEY and CDR2 SVGAGI. These data are taken from a study of T cell therapy after organ transplantation. Stated time point: 4-8 weeks after completion of therapy. The receptor was derived from a human patient who had received a solid organ transplant and had CMV disease. Some T cells may possibly be graft donor cells. The chain uses TRBV6-5 and TRBJ2-2; D gene uncertain. Sequenced material: CD8+ T cells from blood, taken after autologous CMV-specific T cell therapy. The CDR3 protein is CASSRHSNTGELFF. Here the CDR3 DNA reads TGTGCCAGCAGCCGTCACAGTAACACCGGGGAGCTGTTTTTT.